This T cell receptor (beta chain) was captured in a study of beta chain features in type 1 diabetes. Study-level background: The patient and healthy donor groups were comparable for age, gender and cell yields. Findings of the study overall: Sequencing from cDNA could over-represent high-TCR-expressing cells.

Per the germline V gene, CDR1 is MNHNY and CDR2 is SVGAGI (reference sequence). The CDR3 is 15 residues long. V was clipped by 0 bases and J by 3 bases, with 12 bases between them. One heparinised draw, averaging roughly 0.12 L, was taken per donor. About this clone itself: As yet, its antigen is unknown.

What was sequenced were expressed TCRB transcripts, since all of the isolated RNA had been reverse transcribed. Clones were read by immunoSEQ multiplex PCR, and TCRdb kept only the in-frame ones, dropping some. This table has fewer than 900,000 clones, roughly a sixth appearing once. Sequenced sample: naive CD4+ T cells from blood. The J gene is TRBJ2-7, the V gene TRBV6-6; no definite D call. The TCR comes from a woman under 30 in good health. CDR3 nucleotide sequence: TGTGCCAGCAGTTACTCGGAAGGGATGGACTACGAGCAGTACTTC. The encoded protein is CASSYSEGMDYEQYF.